The subject of this entry is one T cell receptor beta chain. Germline trimming cut 4 bases from V and 8 bases from J; bases unmatched to any gene: 8. Germline V CDR1 and CDR2: MNHEY, SVGAGI. CDR3 length equals 14 residues. Sequenced patients had shown CD8+CD57+ cell expansion by flow cytometry. The data were taken from a study of CD8+CD57+ T cells in acquired aplastic anemia. Template material for TCR beta VDJ and CDR3 profiling consisted of genomic DNA. TCRdb itself ran the reads through MiXCR, one entry per CDR3 protein. Here the sample spans 200,000 to 250,000 distinct CDR3 sequences, approximately 45% being singletons.

The V call is TRBV6-5, the J call TRBJ2-4, with 7 bases aligning to TRBD1. The specimen sequenced was sorted CD4+, CD8+, or CD8+CD57+ T cells (not recorded which) from PBMCs. The origin of this receptor is a human donor with aplastic anemia. The CDR3 sequence is CASSSRQGRDIQYF. CDR3 sequence (DNA): TGTGCCAGCAGTTCCAGACAGGGCAGGGACATTCAGTACTTC.